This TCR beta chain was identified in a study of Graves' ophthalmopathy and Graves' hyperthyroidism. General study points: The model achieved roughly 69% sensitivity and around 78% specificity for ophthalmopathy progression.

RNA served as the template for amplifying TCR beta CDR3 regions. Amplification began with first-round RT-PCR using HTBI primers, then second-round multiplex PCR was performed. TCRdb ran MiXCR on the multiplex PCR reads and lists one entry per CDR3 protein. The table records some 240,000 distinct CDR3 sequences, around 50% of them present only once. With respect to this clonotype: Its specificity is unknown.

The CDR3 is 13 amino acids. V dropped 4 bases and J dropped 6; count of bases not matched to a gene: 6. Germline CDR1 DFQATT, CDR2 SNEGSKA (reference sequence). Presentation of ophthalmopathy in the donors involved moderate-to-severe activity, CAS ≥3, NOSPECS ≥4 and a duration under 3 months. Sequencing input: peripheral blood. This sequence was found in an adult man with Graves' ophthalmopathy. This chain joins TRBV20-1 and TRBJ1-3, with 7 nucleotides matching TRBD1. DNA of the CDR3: TGCAGTGCTATCAGGGGGGCCGAAAACACCATATATTTT. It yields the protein CSAIRGAENTIYF.